The entry below gives a single TCR beta chain sequence along with its context. TCRdb recomputed calls from the RT-PCR reads with MiXCR, one row per CDR3 protein. The repertoire consists of around 570,000 distinct CDR3 sequences, with approximately 10% occurring once and the leading ten covering about 10%. The data are from a study of response to subunit inactivated influenza vaccine. These data are also associated with another study on T cells expressing NK-cell markers. That study reports: As the method of synthesis, 5'RACE template switching with UMIs yielded TCR beta cDNA. In a handful of donors, dominant CD3+CD56+NKG2C+ clones formed about 1.0-8% of CD8+ cells.

This sequence was found in a man aged 50-60 years who received an inactivated influenza vaccine. This specimen was PBMCs from blood, taken on the day of vaccination.

The CDR3: CASSPIAQSYGYTF. DNA of the CDR3: TGTGCCAGCAGTCCCATCGCACAGTCCTATGGCTACACCTTC. The chain links TRBV2 to TRBJ1-2; D uncertain. V lost 5 bases to trimming and J lost 4 bases, with 14 bases between them. The CDR3 has 14 amino acids. Germline V lookup: CDR1 SNHLY, CDR2 FYNNEI.